This T cell receptor (beta chain) was sequenced in a study of T cells in Graves' hyperthyroidism and ophthalmopathy. This clonotype came up many times. Amplified TCR beta CDR3 regions derived from RNA transcripts. First-round RT-PCR with HTBI primers amplified the TCR CDR3 region. Using its own MiXCR run on the multiplex PCR reads, TCRdb lists one record per CDR3 protein. The sample yields under 300,000 distinct CDR3 sequences, 10% to 15% seen once. Newly diagnosed hyperthyroidism patients aged 18 to 65 years had disease lasting under 2 months. Criteria for exclusion of patients were uncontrolled infection, other autoimmune disease, pregnancy or lactation. Losses at the gene ends were 5 bases for V and 6 bases for J; bases not matched to a gene: 3. This CDR3 region has 12 residues. CDR1 and CDR2 from the germline V gene are LNHNV and YYDKDF (reference sequence).

Material: blood. The clonotype originates from a woman in her twenties or thirties with Graves' hyperthyroidism that later progressed to Graves' ophthalmopathy. This chain uses TRBV15 with TRBJ2-7; 8 bases agree with TRBD2. This chain's CDR3 is CATSREGLEQYF. In DNA, the CDR3 is TGTGCCACCAGCCGGGAGGGCCTCGAGCAGTACTTC. The whole variable domain, remainder taken from reference TRBV15 and TRBJ2-7, is DAMVIQNPRYQVTQFGKPVTLSCSQTLNHNVMYWYQQKSSQAPKLLFHYYDKDFNNEADTPDNFQSRRPNTSFCFLDIRSPGLGDTAMYLCATSREGLEQYFGPGTRLTVT.